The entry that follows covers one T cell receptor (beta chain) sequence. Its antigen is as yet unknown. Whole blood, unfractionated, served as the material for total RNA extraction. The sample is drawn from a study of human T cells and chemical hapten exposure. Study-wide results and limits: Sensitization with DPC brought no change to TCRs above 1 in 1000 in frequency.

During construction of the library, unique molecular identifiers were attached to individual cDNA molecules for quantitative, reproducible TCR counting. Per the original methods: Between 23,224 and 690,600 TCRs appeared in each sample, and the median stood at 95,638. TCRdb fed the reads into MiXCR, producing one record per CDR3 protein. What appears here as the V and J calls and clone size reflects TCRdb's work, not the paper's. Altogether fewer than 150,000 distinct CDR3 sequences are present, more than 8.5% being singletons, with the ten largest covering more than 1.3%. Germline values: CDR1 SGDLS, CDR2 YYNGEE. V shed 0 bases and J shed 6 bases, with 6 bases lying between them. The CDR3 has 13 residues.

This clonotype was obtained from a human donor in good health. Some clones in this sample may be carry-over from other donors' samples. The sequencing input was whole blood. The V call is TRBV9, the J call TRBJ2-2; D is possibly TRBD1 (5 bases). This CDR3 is CASSVGGSGELFF. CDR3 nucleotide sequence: TGTGCCAGCAGCGTAGGGGGCTCCGGGGAGCTGTTTTTT. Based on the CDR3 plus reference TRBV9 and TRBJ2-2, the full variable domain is DSGVTQTPKHLITATGQRVTLRCSPRSGDLSVYWYQQSLDQGLQFLIQYYNGEERAKGNILERFSAQQFPDLHSELNLSSLELGDSALYFCASSVGGSGELFFGEGSRLTVL.